These 10 T cell receptor beta chains were all obtained from the same sample, sequenced in a study of T cells expressing NK-cell markers. Each CDR3 protein gets one entry in TCRdb, which reprocessed the 5' RACE reads and gives no DNA. The sample features 300,000 to 500,000 distinct CDR3 sequences, with over 8.5% in its top ten. Sample: blood T cells: a sorted CD56 or NKG2C T cell subset, CD4+ or CD8+ T cells, or bulk PBMC T cells (not recorded which). The receptors were gathered from a woman between 45 and 65 years old in good health.

This chain connects TRBV6-1 to TRBJ2-1. The CDR3 has 13 residues. Per germline, CDR1 MNHNS and CDR2 SASEGT. This CDR3 reads CASSEGFGNEQFF.

This rearrangement joins TRBV29-1 to TRBJ1-1. CDR1 is SQVTM and CDR2 is ANQGSEA in the germline V gene. This CDR3 region has 12 residues. This CDR3 is CSVLTGNTEAFF.

The genes are TRBV5-1 and TRBJ1-5; TCRdb gives TRBD1 as the D gene, but with no DNA this cannot be confirmed. The CDR3 consists of 15 residues. Germline V gene lookup returns CDR1 SGHRS and CDR2 YFSETQ. The CDR3: CASSLPGRLGQPQHF.

The rearrangement links TRBV7-2 to TRBJ1-1. This CDR3 is built from 12 residues. CDR1 is SGHTA, CDR2 FQGNSA, per germline. Here the CDR3 reads CASSRQRGGAFF.

CDR3 amino acids: CASSVPPQRYNNEQFF. This chain links TRBV2 with TRBJ2-1; there is no DNA to check the TCRdb D call of TRBD2. CDR3 length: 16 amino acids. Germline V gene lookup returns CDR1 SNHLY and CDR2 FYNNEI.

CDR3 in amino acids: CATSDRGEKLNEQFF. The chain joins TRBV24-1 to TRBJ2-1; TCRdb names TRBD1, which stays unverified in the absence of DNA. There are 15 residues in the CDR3. The germline V gene has CDR1 KGHDR and CDR2 SFDVKD.

This chain uses TRBV5-4 with TRBJ1-1; TCRdb indicates TRBD1, and absent DNA this call remains unverified. Looked up from germline, CDR1 is SGHNT and CDR2 is YYREEE (reference sequence). The CDR3 has 14 amino acids. This CDR3 is CASSLSAGGTEAFF.

V gene TRBV6-5 combines with J gene TRBJ1-2. The CDR3 runs to 13 residues. Germline CDR1 MNHEY, CDR2 SVGAGI. CDR3: CASSYGYNYGYTF.

The chain carries TRBV20-1 and TRBJ2-5; TCRdb gives TRBD1 as the D gene, but with no DNA this cannot be confirmed. The CDR3 sequence is 15 residues long. In germline, CDR1 is DFQATT, CDR2 SNEGSKA (reference sequence). The CDR3 reads CSARELGQLGRTQYF.

The chain recombines TRBV5-5 with TRBJ1-2; there is no DNA to check the TCRdb D call of TRBD1. The CDR3 is 12 amino acids. Germline CDR1 is SGHKS and CDR2 is YYEKEE (reference sequence). The chain's CDR3 is CASSVGGVGYTF.